What follows are 3 T cell receptor beta chains derived from one specimen sequenced in a study of blood T cell repertoires in COVID-19. Assay used: immunoSEQ multiplex PCR; TCRdb lists only in-frame clones, some missing. This sample has roughly 33,000 clones, with around four fifths found just once. The sequenced material came from peripheral blood. All receptors derive from a woman aged 60-70 years with acute or convalescent COVID-19.

Turning to this clone: Other DNA sequences in the sample encode the same CDR3. The CDR3 DNA sequence: TGTGCCAGCAGTTTAGGGACAGGCAACTATGGCTACACCTTC. This translates into CASSLGTGNYGYTF. The V and J genes are TRBV28 and TRBJ1-2, with 8 bases lining up with TRBD1. Germline V CDR1 and CDR2: MDHEN, SYDVKM. V was pared by 2 bases and J by 2 bases, with 1 base of the junction left unmatched. The CDR3 covers 14 residues.

V and J are TRBV5-1 and TRBJ1-5; the match to TRBD1 covers 8 bases. The V and J ends lost 3 bases and 5 bases, in that order; junction bases with no gene match: 7. Germline lookup yields CDR1 SGHRS and CDR2 YFSETQ. This CDR3 has 15 amino acids. The CDR3 loop is CASSSTGDRDQPQHF. The CDR3, as DNA: TGCGCCAGCAGCTCGACAGGGGACCGCGATCAGCCCCAGCATTTT.

There are a few counts of this clone. V usage is TRBV5-4 and J usage is TRBJ2-1; 8 bases line up with TRBD2. The junction had 9 bases not matched to a gene; V was cut back by 1 base and J by 0 bases. Germline loops: CDR1 SGHNT, CDR2 YYREEE (reference sequence). This CDR3 comprises 18 residues. The CDR3 DNA sequence: TGTGCCAGCAGCTTGTGGGATCTGCGGGGGGCCTCCTACAATGAGCAGTTCTTC. Protein sequence: CASSLWDLRGASYNEQFF.